The present TCR beta chain was sequenced within a study of regulatory T cells in long-lasting Graves disease. According to the study, TCR beta libraries were built with iRepertoire HTBI primers and CDR3-region Arm-PCR. TCRdb re-called the multiplex PCR reads through MiXCR, storing one row per CDR3 protein. The sample carries 550,000 to 700,000 distinct CDR3 sequences, 15% to 20% recorded once. In this sample, this clonotype turned up many times. Stated time point: newly diagnosed GD, antithyroid drugs for less than 3 months. From RNA extracted from PBMCs, the TCR library was made. There are 15 residues in the CDR3. Germline V CDR1 and CDR2: LGHDT, YNNKEL (reference sequence). V lost 10 bases and J 2 bases, leaving 18 bases between the germline ends. The same data also contributed to another study, on T cells in Graves' hyperthyroidism and ophthalmopathy.

Sequenced material: peripheral blood mononuclear cells (PBMCs), taken at new diagnosis, from a patient treated with antithyroid drugs. This receptor was obtained from a man in his late teens or twenties with Graves disease. This chain joins TRBV3-1 and TRBJ2-1; possibly TRBD2 for D (6 bases). The CDR3 DNA follows: TGTGCCACCACCCAGGCGGGAAGGGCCTACAATGAGCAGTTCTTC. It yields the protein CATTQAGRAYNEQFF.